What follows are 21 T cell receptor beta chains derived from one specimen sequenced in a study of shared clonotypes between healthy human individuals. Produced via immunoSEQ multiplex PCR; TCRdb's table is partial and in-frame only. The top ten clones hold over 1.5% of a sample with hundreds of thousands of clones, around 72% of them seen once. Sequenced material: memory CD4+ T cells sorted from blood. The subset denotes: CD45RA-negative fraction. These receptors were taken from a woman in her twenties or thirties in good health.

The chain employs TRBV4-1 and TRBJ2-5, with 11 bases identical to TRBD2. The J call may be wrong; the DNA end is better matched by TRBJ2-7. The CDR3 spans 15 residues. Germline CDR1 reads MGHRA; CDR2 reads YSYEKL. CDR3 sequence reads: CASSQGLADTYEQYF. CDR3 sequence (DNA): TGCGCCAGCAGCCAGGGACTAGCGGATACCTACGAGCAGTACTTC.

With regard to this clone: Other DNA sequences of this sample code for an identical CDR3. The chain carries TRBV19 and TRBJ2-2; 7 nucleotides line up with TRBD1. The CDR3 covers 16 residues. Trimming at V came to 5 bases and at J to 3 bases, leaving 9 bases not matched to a gene. The germline V gene has CDR1 LNHDA and CDR2 SQIVND (reference sequence). This CDR3 reads CASSPRAGGDTGELFF. The CDR3 nucleotides are TGTGCCAGTAGTCCACGGGCAGGGGGAGACACCGGGGAGCTGTTTTTT.

V usage is TRBV2 and J usage is TRBJ2-5, with D unresolved. The CDR3 spans 15 residues. The V end was cut by 3 bases, the J end by 2 bases, with 13 bases between. Germline V gene data show CDR1 as SNHLY and CDR2 as FYNNEI. The DNA of the CDR3 is TGTGCCAGCAGTGACGACGGAGCCCTTCAAGAGACCCAGTACTTC. It codes for CASSDDGALQETQYF.

V usage is TRBV5-8 and J usage is TRBJ1-5, with D possibly matching TRBD1 (6 bases). V lost 2 bases and J lost 0, with 9 bases in between. The length of the CDR3 is 15 residues. CDR1 is SGHTS and CDR2 is YDEGEE in the germline V gene. DNA of the CDR3: TGTGCCAGCAGCTTCAGGGGTTATAGCAATCAGCCCCAGCATTTT. Its translation: CASSFRGYSNQPQHF.

The chain couples TRBV5-1 to TRBJ2-7; 8 nucleotides line up with TRBD1. V lost 0 bases to trimming and J lost 7 bases; unmatched junction nucleotides: 6. This CDR3 has 14 residues. Germline CDR1 is SGHRS and CDR2 is YFSETQ. As DNA, the CDR3 is TGCGCCAGCAGCTTGGCGACAGGGGTTCAGGAGCAGTACTTC. Translating gives CASSLATGVQEQYF.

This chain uses TRBV18 with TRBJ2-3, with D unresolved. Germline loops: CDR1 KGHSH, CDR2 LQKENI. The CDR3 has 14 residues. The V end was cut by 4 bases, the J end by 0 bases, with 8 bases between. The CDR3 loop reads CASSQMDSTDTQYF. In DNA, the CDR3 is TGTGCCAGCTCACAAATGGACAGCACAGATACGCAGTATTTT.

The rearrangement uses TRBV30 and TRBJ1-4, with D tentatively TRBD1 (5 bases). The V end lost 3 bases, the J end lost 10 bases, and 15 bases lay between the germline ends. The CDR3 totals 13 residues. The germline V gene encodes CDR1 GTSNPN and CDR2 SVGIG (reference sequence). The CDR3 region has the DNA TGTGCCTGGAGCGTTAGGGGAATTGGAAAACTGTTTTTT. Translating it yields CAWSVRGIGKLFF.

This clone turned up a few times. V usage is TRBV5-1 and J usage is TRBJ2-7; 11 nucleotides line up with TRBD2. V lost 0 bases to trimming and J lost 1 base; unmatched junction nucleotides: 6. The CDR3 sequence is 17 residues long. Germline CDR1 reads SGHRS; CDR2 reads YFSETQ. CDR3 protein: CASSLAQRLAGSYEQYF. The CDR3 nucleotides read TGCGCCAGCAGCTTGGCCCAGAGACTAGCGGGATCCTACGAGCAGTACTTC.

The chain employs TRBV7-7 and TRBJ1-5, with 7 bases matching TRBD1. Trimming took 5 bases from V and 7 from J; bases not matched to a gene: 5. This CDR3 comprises 13 residues. CDR1 SSHAT and CDR2 FNYEAQ come from the germline V gene (reference sequence). The CDR3 here is CASSLDREQPQHF. In nucleotides, the CDR3 is TGTGCCAGCAGCCTCGACAGGGAGCAGCCCCAGCATTTT.

For the CDR3, the DNA is TGTGCCAGCGCCCCCTCGACCTACGAGCAGTACTTC. The encoded protein is CASAPSTYEQYF. The rearrangement joins TRBV7-9 to TRBJ2-7; D not certain. Germline lookup yields CDR1 SEHNR and CDR2 FQNEAQ (reference sequence). This CDR3 is 12 amino acids long. V was cut by 8 bases and J by 2 bases, with 10 bases left in between.

The chain employs TRBV5-1 and TRBJ2-5, with TRBD1 identical over 7 bases. Germline V gene lookup returns CDR1 SGHRS and CDR2 YFSETQ. The V segment lost 6 bases and the J segment 2 bases; nucleotides outside the gene matches: 7. The CDR3 sequence is 14 residues long. CDR3 sequence reads: CASNMGQPQETQYF. Here the CDR3 DNA reads TGCGCCAGCAACATGGGACAGCCACAAGAGACCCAGTACTTC.

The chain's CDR3 is CASSSGQGYQETQYF. The CDR3 DNA sequence: TGTGCCAGCAGTTCTGGCCAGGGATACCAAGAGACCCAGTACTTC. The chain is built from TRBV6-5 and TRBJ2-5; D possibly corresponds to TRBD1 (5 bases). V was shortened by 4 bases and J by 0 bases, with 12 bases between the two germline ends. The V gene's germline CDR1 is MNHEY and CDR2 SVGAGI. This CDR3 comprises 15 residues.

This sequence joins TRBV5-1 and TRBJ1-3; 9 bases line up with TRBD1. Germline CDR1 SGHRS, CDR2 YFSETQ. This CDR3 has 15 amino acids. After removal of 8 bases from V and 4 bases from J, the junction contained 10 bases not matched to a gene. In DNA, the CDR3 is TGCGCCAGTAAGACAGGGGGAGCTGGAGGAAACACCATATATTTT. Its translation: CASKTGGAGGNTIYF.

The chain's CDR3 is CASSGKTSEPSYEQYF. For the CDR3, the DNA is TGTGCCAGCAGTGGTAAGACTAGCGAACCCTCCTACGAGCAGTACTTC. V is TRBV2 and J is TRBJ2-7, with 8 nucleotides matching TRBD2. The junction had 8 bases not matched to a gene; V was cut back by 4 bases and J by 0 bases. There are 16 residues in the CDR3. CDR1 is SNHLY, CDR2 FYNNEI, per germline.

This chain links TRBV19 with TRBJ2-3; 12 positions agree with TRBD2. The germline gives CDR1 LNHDA, CDR2 SQIVND (reference sequence). The V segment lost 2 bases and the J segment 4 bases; nucleotides outside the gene matches: 4. The CDR3 has 16 amino acids. CDR3 nucleotide sequence: TGTGCCAGTAGTATATCCCCTAGCGGGAGGGCAGATACGCAGTATTTT. This gives the protein CASSISPSGRADTQYF.

As regards this clone: The sample carries other DNA sequences with the same CDR3. The chain links TRBV10-3 to TRBJ1-5; TRBD1 agrees at 10 bases. Germline V gives CDR1 ENHRY, CDR2 SYGVKD. V lost 0 bases, J lost 3 bases, and 2 bases stayed unmatched. The length of the CDR3 is 16 residues. DNA of the CDR3: TGTGCCATCAGTGAGTCGACAGGGGGCAACAATCAGCCCCAGCATTTT. It translates to CAISESTGGNNQPQHF.

This clone appeared a single time. The CDR3 DNA reads as TGTGCCAGCAAAGTCCCCACGGGAGGGCACAATGAGCAGTTCTTC. Its protein is CASKVPTGGHNEQFF. The chain is built from TRBV6-1 and TRBJ2-1; 8 bases are a match to TRBD2. V was pared by 7 bases and J by 5 bases, with 10 bases of the junction left unmatched. This CDR3 comprises 15 residues. Germline CDR1 MNHNS, CDR2 SASEGT.

This clone was picked up one time. This CDR3 is CASSFGSAGRGQETQYF. The CDR3 nucleotides are TGCGCCAGCAGCTTCGGGTCGGCAGGGCGGGGCCAAGAGACCCAGTACTTC. J is TRBJ2-5 and V is TRBV5-1; TRBD2 might be the D (6 bases). Germline V gene lookup returns CDR1 SGHRS and CDR2 YFSETQ. Trimming pared 2 bases from V and 1 base from J, leaving 18 bases between. The length of the CDR3 is 17 residues.

This clone was counted between two and nine times. The chain is built from TRBV29-1 and TRBJ1-1, with TRBD1 identical over 7 bases. After removal of 2 bases from V and 6 bases from J, the junction contained 6 bases not matched to a gene. In germline, CDR1 is SQVTM, CDR2 ANQGSEA. The CDR3 runs to 13 residues. Written as DNA, the CDR3 is TGCAGCGTTGAAAAGGGGGCTGAGGCTGAAGCTTTCTTT. Protein product: CSVEKGAEAEAFF.

Comment on this clone: This could be a read error, since a much larger clone is one nucleotide away. V is TRBV11-3 and J is TRBJ2-5, with D unresolved. Germline V CDR1 and CDR2: SGHNT, YENEEA. V gave up 0 bases and J gave up 2 bases, with 4 bases separating them. CDR3 length equals 13 residues. The DNA of the CDR3 is TGTGCCAGCAGCTTAGAGCAGCAAGAGACCCAGTACTTC. Translated, it gives CASSLEQQETQYF.

The DNA for the CDR3 is TGTGCCAGCAGCTCAGACGCCGACTACGAGCAGTACTTC. Encoded protein: CASSSDADYEQYF. This rearrangement joins TRBV4-2 to TRBJ2-7; D gene ambiguous. V was clipped by 5 bases and J by 3 bases, with 11 bases between them. From germline, CDR1 is LGHNA and CDR2 YNFKEQ. The CDR3 extends over 13 amino acids.